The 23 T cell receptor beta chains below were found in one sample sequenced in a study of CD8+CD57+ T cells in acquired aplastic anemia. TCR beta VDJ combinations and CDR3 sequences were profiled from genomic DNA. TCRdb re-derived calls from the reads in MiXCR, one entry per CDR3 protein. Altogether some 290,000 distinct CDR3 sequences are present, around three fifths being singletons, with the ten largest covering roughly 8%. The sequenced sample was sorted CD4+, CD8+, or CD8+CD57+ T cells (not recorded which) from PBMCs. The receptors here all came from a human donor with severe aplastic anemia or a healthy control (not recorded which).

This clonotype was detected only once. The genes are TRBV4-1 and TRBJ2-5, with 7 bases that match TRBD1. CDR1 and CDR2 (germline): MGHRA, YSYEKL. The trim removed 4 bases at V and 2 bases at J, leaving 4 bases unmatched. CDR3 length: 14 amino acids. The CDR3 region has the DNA TGCGCCAGCAGCCGGGACAGCCGGCAAGAGACCCAGTACTTC. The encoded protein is CASSRDSRQETQYF.

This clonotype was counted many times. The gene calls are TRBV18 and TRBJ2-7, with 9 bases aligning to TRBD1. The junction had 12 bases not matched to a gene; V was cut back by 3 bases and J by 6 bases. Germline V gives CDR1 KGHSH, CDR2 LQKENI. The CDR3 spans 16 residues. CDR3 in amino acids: CASSPSRGQGLSEQYF. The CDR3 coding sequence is TGTGCCAGCTCACCGTCGCGGGGACAGGGTTTAAGCGAGCAGTACTTC.

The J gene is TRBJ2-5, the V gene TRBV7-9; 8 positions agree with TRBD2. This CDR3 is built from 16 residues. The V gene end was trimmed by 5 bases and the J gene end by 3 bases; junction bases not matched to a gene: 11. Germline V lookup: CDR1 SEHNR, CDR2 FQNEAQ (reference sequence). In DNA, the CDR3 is TGTGCCAGCAGCCTTTGGGGGTATAGCGGGAAAGAGACCCAGTACTTC. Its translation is CASSLWGYSGKETQYF.

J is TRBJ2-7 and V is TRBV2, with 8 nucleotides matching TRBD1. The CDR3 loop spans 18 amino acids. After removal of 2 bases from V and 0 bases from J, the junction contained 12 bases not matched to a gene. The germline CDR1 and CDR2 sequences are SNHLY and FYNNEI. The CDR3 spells CASSERIPGQEGSYEQYF. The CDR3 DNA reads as TGTGCCAGCAGTGAAAGGATCCCGGGACAGGAGGGCTCCTACGAGCAGTACTTC.

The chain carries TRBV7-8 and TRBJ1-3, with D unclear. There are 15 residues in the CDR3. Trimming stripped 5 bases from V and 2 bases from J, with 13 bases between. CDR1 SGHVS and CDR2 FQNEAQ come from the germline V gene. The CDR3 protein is CASSGRELTGNTIYF. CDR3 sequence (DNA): TGTGCCAGCAGCGGACGGGAGTTAACTGGAAACACCATATATTTT.

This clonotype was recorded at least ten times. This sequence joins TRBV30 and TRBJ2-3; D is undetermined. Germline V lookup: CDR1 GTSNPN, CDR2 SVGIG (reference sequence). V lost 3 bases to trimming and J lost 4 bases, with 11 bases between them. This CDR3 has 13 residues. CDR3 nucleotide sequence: TGTGCCTGGAGCGCGATTCTAGCAGATACGCAGTATTTT. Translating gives CAWSAILADTQYF.

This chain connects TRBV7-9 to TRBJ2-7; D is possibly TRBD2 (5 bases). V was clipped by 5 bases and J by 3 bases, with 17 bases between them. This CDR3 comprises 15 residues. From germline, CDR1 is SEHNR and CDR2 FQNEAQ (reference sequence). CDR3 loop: CASSLSGSLNYEQYF. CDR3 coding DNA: TGTGCCAGCAGCCTATCGGGATCCTTGAACTACGAGCAGTACTTC.

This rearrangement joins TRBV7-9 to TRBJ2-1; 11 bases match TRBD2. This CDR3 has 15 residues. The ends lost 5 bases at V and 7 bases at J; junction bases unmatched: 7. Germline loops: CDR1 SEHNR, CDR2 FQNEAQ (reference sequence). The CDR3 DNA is TGTGCCAGCAGCCCAGTCGGGACTAGCGGAAATGAGCAGTTCTTC. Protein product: CASSPVGTSGNEQFF.

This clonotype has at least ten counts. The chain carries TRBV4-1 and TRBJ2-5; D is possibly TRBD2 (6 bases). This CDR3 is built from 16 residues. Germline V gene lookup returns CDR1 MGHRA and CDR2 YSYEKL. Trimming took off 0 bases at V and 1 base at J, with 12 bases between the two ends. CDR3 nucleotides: TGCGCCAGCAGCCAAGATAGTCGGCGGGGCCAAGAGACCCAGTACTTC. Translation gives CASSQDSRRGQETQYF.

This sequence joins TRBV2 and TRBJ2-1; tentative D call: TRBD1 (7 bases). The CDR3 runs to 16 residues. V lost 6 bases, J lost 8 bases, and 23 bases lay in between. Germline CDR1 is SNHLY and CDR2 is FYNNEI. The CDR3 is CASSQTSRGAGDEQFF. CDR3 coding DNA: TGTGCCAGCAGCCAAACTAGCAGGGGGGCTGGGGATGAGCAGTTCTTC.

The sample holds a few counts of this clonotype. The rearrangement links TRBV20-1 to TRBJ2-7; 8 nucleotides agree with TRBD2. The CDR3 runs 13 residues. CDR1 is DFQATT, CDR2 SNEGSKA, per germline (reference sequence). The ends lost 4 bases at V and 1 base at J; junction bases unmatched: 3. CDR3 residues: CSANGRDSYEQYF. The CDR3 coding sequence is TGCAGTGCTAACGGGAGGGATTCCTACGAGCAGTACTTC.

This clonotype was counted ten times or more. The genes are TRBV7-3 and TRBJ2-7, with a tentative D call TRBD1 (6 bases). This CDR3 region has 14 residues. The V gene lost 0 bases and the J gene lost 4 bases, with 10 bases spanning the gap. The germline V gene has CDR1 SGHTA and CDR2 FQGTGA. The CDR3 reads CASSLTGQEYEQYF. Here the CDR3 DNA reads TGTGCCAGCAGCTTAACGGGACAAGAGTACGAGCAGTACTTC. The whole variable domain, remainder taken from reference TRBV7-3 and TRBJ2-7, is GAGVSQTPSNKVTEKGKYVELRCDPISGHTALYWYRQSLGQGPEFLIYFQGTGAADDSGLPNDRFFAVRPEGSVSTLKIQRTERGDSAVYLCASSLTGQEYEQYFGPGTRLTVT.

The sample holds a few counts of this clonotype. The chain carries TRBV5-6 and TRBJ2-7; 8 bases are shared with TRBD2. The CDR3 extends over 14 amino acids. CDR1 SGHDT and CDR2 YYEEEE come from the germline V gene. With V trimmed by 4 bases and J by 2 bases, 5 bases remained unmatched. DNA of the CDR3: TGTGCCAGCAGCGTCGGGGGGGGGACCTACGAGCAGTACTTC. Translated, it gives CASSVGGGTYEQYF.

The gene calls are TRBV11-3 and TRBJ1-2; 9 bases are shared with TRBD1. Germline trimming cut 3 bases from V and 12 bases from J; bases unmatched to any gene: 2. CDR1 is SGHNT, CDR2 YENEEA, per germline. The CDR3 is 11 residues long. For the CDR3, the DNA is TGTGCCAGCAGCTTGGGACAGGGAAACACCTTC. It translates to CASSLGQGNTF.

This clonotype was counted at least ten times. CDR3 amino acids: CASSYSTPGSGNTIYF. CDR3 DNA sequence: TGTGCCAGCAGTTACTCAACACCGGGATCTGGAAACACCATATATTTT. The chain couples TRBV6-5 to TRBJ1-3; D is ambiguous. CDR1 is MNHEY and CDR2 is SVGAGI in the germline V gene. V shed 0 bases and J shed 1 base, with 10 bases lying between them. The CDR3 totals 16 residues.

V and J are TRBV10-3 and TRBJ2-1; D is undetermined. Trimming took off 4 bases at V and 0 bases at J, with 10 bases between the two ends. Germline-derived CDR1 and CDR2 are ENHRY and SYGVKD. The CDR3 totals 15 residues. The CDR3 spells CAISVDLSSYNEQFF. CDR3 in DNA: TGTGCCATCAGTGTGGACCTTAGCTCCTACAATGAGCAGTTCTTC.

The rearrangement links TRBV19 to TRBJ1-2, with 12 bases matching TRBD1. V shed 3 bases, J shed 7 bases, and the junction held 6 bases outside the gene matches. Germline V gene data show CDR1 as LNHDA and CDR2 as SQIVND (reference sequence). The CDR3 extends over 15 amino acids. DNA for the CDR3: TGTGCCAGTAGTATTTTCGGGACAGGGGGCGGTGGCTACACCTTC. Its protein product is CASSIFGTGGGGYTF.

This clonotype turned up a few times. CDR3 in DNA: TGTGCCACCAGTGATCCGGCCGGGACCGCCGACTACGAGCAGTACTTC. This encodes CATSDPAGTADYEQYF. V gene TRBV24-1 combines with J gene TRBJ2-7; the D call may be TRBD1 or TRBD2 (5 bases each). The CDR3 runs to 16 residues. The germline gives CDR1 KGHDR, CDR2 SFDVKD. Trimming cost V 3 bases and J 3 bases, with 17 bases left between them.

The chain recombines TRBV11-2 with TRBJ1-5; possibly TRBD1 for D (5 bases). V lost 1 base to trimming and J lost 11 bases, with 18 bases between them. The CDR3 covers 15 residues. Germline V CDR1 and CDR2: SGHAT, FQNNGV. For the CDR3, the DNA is TGTGCCAGCAGCTTAGGGCACGGGGGACGAGAGACCCAGCATTTT. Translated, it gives CASSLGHGGRETQHF.

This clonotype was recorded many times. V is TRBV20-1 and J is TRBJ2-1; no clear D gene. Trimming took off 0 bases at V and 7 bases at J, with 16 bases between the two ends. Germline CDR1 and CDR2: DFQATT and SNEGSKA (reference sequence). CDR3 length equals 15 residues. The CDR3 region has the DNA TGCAGTGCTAGAGATATGGGAATCGGTATGAATGAGCAGTTCTTC. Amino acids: CSARDMGIGMNEQFF.

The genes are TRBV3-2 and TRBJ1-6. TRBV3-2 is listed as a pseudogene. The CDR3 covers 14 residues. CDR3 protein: CASSQEGRWSALHF. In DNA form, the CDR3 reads TGTGCCAGCAGCCAAGAAGGACGATGGTCCGCCCTCCACTTT.

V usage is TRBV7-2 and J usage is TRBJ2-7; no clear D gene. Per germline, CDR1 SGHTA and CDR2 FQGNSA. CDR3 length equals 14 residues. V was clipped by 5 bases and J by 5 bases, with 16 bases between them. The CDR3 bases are TGTGCCAGCAGCCAAGGTCTTGGGGTCCACGAGCAGTACTTC. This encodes CASSQGLGVHEQYF.

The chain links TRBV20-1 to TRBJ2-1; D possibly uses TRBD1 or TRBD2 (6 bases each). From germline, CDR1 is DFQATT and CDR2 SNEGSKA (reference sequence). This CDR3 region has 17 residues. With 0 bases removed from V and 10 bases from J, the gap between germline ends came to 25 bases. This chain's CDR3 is CSARDQEFGGGRREQFF. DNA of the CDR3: TGCAGTGCTAGAGATCAAGAGTTTGGAGGGGGGCGGAGGGAGCAGTTCTTC.